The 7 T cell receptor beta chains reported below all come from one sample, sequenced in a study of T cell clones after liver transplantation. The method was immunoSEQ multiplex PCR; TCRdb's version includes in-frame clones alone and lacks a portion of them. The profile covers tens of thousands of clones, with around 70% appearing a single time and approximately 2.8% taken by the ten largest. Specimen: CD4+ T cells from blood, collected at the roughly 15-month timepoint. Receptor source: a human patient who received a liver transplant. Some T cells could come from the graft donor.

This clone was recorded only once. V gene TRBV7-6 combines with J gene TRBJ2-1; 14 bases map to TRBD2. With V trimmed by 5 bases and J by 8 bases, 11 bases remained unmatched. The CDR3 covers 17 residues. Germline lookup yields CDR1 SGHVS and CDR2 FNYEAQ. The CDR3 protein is CASSTSGTSGSQDEQFF. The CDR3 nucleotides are TGTGCCAGCAGCACCTCCGGGACTAGCGGGAGTCAAGATGAGCAGTTCTTC.

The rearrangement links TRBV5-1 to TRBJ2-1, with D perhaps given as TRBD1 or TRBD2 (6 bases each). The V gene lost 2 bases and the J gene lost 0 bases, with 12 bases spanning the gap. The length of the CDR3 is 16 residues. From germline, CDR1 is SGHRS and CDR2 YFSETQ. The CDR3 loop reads CASSFGGGSSYNEQFF. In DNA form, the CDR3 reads TGCGCCAGCAGCTTCGGAGGGGGGAGCTCCTACAATGAGCAGTTCTTC.

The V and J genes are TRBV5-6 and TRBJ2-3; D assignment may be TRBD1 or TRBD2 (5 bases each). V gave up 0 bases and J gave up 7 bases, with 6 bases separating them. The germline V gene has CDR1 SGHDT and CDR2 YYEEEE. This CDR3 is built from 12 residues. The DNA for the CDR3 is TGTGCCAGCAGCTTGGGGGGGAATACGCAGTATTTT. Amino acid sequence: CASSLGGNTQYF.

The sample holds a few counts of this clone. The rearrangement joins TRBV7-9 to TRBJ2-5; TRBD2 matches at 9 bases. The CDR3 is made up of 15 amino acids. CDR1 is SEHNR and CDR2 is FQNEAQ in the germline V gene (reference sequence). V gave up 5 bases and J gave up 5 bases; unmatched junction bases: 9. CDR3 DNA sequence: TGTGCCAGCAGCCCTCGGACCAGCGGGAGGGAGACCCAGTACTTC. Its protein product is CASSPRTSGRETQYF. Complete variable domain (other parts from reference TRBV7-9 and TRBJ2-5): DTGVSQNPRHKITKRGQNVTFRCDPISEHNRLYWYRQTLGQGPEFLTYFQNEAQLEKSRLLSDRFSAERPKGSFSTLEIQRTEQGDSAMYLCASSPRTSGRETQYFGPGTRLLVL.

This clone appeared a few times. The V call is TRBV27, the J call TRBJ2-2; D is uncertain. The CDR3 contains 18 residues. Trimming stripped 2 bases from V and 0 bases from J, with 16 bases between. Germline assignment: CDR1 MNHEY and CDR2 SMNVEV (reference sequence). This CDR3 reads CASSLSSWAAPNTGELFF. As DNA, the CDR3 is TGTGCCAGCAGTTTAAGCTCATGGGCCGCCCCGAACACCGGGGAGCTGTTTTTT.

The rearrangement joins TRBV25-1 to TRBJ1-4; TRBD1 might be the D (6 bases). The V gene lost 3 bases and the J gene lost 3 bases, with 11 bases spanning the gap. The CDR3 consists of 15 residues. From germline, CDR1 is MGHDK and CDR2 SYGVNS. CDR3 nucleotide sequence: TGTGCCAGCAGTGACCTACAGGGTTCTAATGAAAAACTGTTTTTT. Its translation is CASSDLQGSNEKLFF. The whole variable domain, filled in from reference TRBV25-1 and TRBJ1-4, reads EADIYQTPRYLVIGTGKKITLECSQTMGHDKMYWYQQDPGMELHLIHYSYGVNSTEKGDLSSESTVSRIRTEHFPLTLESARPSHTSQYLCASSDLQGSNEKLFFGSGTQLSVL.

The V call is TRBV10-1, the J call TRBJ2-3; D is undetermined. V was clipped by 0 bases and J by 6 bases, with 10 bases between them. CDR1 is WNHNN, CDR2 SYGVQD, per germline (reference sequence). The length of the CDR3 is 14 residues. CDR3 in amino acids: CASSESFAPDTQYF. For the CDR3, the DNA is TGCGCCAGCAGTGAGTCGTTTGCTCCCGATACGCAGTATTTT.